Presented here are 18 T cell receptor beta chains from one specimen sequenced in a study of OX40 agonist ivuxolimab in advanced cancers. Assay: immunoSEQ multiplex PCR; the TCRdb copy retains only in-frame clones and omits some. This table has fewer than 12,000 clones, about three quarters appearing once. The sequencing here drew on CD4+ or CD8+ T cells sorted from blood, taken in a trial of the OX40 agonist ivuxolimab. The source of these receptors is an adult with an advanced solid tumor such as melanoma, head and neck, liver or kidney cancer.

The CDR3 loop is CASSPWTGSHEQYF. CDR3 nucleotides: TGTGCCAGCAGCCCGTGGACAGGGAGCCACGAGCAGTACTTC. The V gene is TRBV7-9, the J gene TRBJ2-7; 8 bases fit TRBD1. Trimming cost V 5 bases and J 5 bases; bases outside gene matches: 8. Germline CDR1 and CDR2: SEHNR and FQNEAQ (reference sequence). The CDR3 spans 14 residues.

The gene calls are TRBV10-3 and TRBJ2-1, with TRBD1 identical over 9 bases. V lost 7 bases and J lost 8; bases outside the gene matches: 12. Germline CDR1 ENHRY, CDR2 SYGVKD. The CDR3 is made up of 15 amino acids. Here the CDR3 reads CAITSLRQGVHEQFF. The CDR3 region has the DNA TGTGCCATCACTAGTTTGAGACAGGGGGTTCATGAGCAGTTCTTC.

The CDR3 spells CASSPPTGPYEQYF. The CDR3 DNA is TGCGCCAGCAGCCCCCCCACCGGCCCCTACGAGCAGTACTTC. The rearrangement links TRBV4-1 to TRBJ2-7; D gene ambiguous. CDR3 size: 14 residues. Germline CDR1 is MGHRA and CDR2 is YSYEKL. Trimming shortened V by 4 bases and J by 2 bases, and 12 bases separated the two germline ends.

J is TRBJ2-7 and V is TRBV7-9, with D tentatively TRBD1 (7 bases). V was clipped by 8 bases and J by 0 bases, with 17 bases between them. This CDR3 has 15 amino acids. CDR1 and CDR2 (germline): SEHNR, FQNEAQ (reference sequence). CDR3 DNA: TGTGCCAGCGAAATTGGGGGGACAGCCTCCTACGAGCAGTACTTC. It translates to CASEIGGTASYEQYF.

By share of the sample, this clone is medium-sized. The chain couples TRBV29-1 to TRBJ2-7; D not resolved. Trimming cost V 3 bases and J 5 bases, with 8 bases left between them. CDR3 size: 11 residues. Germline CDR1 reads SQVTM; CDR2 reads ANQGSEA. CDR3 DNA sequence: TGCAGCGTTGATGGAGTGGACGAGCAGTACTTC. Residues: CSVDGVDEQYF.

The J gene is TRBJ2-1, the V gene TRBV4-2, with D tentatively TRBD1 (6 bases). V was pared by 4 bases and J by 0 bases, with 22 bases between. Germline V lookup: CDR1 LGHNA, CDR2 YNFKEQ. This CDR3 is built from 19 residues. CDR3 sequence reads: CASSLRDTGLTYSYNEQFF. The CDR3 coding sequence is TGTGCCAGCAGCCTCCGGGACACTGGCCTTACCTACTCCTACAATGAGCAGTTCTTC.

The rearrangement joins TRBV7-6 to TRBJ2-3; 10 nucleotides agree with TRBD2. This CDR3 comprises 20 residues. V was pared by 1 base and J by 1 base, with 14 bases of the junction left unmatched. Germline CDR1 SGHVS, CDR2 FNYEAQ. CDR3: CASSLGSSGRVAFRTDTQYF. In DNA form, the CDR3 reads TGTGCCAGCAGCTTAGGTTCTAGCGGGAGAGTGGCATTCCGCACAGATACGCAGTATTTT.

The chain has TRBV7-5 and TRBJ2-1; the table's TRBD2 call for D was not verified on the DNA. TRBV7-5 is a pseudogene segment. This CDR3 contains 17 residues. The CDR3 here is CARSLMYLAGLYNEQFF. For the CDR3, the DNA is TGTGCCAGAAGCCTGATGTATTTGGCGGGACTCTACAATGAGCAGTTCTTC.

CDR3 DNA sequence: TGCAGCGTTGAAGATAAGGGGGACGAGCAGTACTTC. Translated, it gives CSVEDKGDEQYF. The chain joins TRBV29-1 to TRBJ2-7, with a weak D call TRBD1 (6 bases). In germline, CDR1 is SQVTM, CDR2 ANQGSEA. There are 12 residues in the CDR3. V shed 0 bases and J shed 5 bases, with 8 bases lying between them.

This clone was detected once. The chain has TRBV23-1 and TRBJ1-2; D remains ambiguous. TRBV23-1 is known as an ORF, though its function is uncertain. The CDR3 covers 12 residues. Trimming removed 6 bases at V and 0 bases at J, with 5 bases between. In DNA form, the CDR3 reads TGCGCCAGCAGGCGGGCTAACTATGGCTACACCTTC. Its protein product is CASRRANYGYTF.

The chain has TRBV29-1 and TRBJ2-5; D assignment may be TRBD1 or TRBD2 (6 bases each). V dropped 3 bases and J dropped 3 bases, with 8 bases sitting between them. The CDR3 length is 12 residues. Germline CDR1 and CDR2: SQVTM and ANQGSEA. The CDR3 region is CSVEEGEETQYF. The CDR3 DNA reads TGCAGCGTTGAGGAGGGGGAAGAGACCCAGTACTTC.

In DNA, the CDR3 is TGTGCCAGCAGTAATTCCCAGGGGGCAATTGAGTATGGCTACACCTTC. Its protein is CASSNSQGAIEYGYTF. The chain is built from TRBV27 and TRBJ1-2; the match to TRBD1 covers 8 bases. The CDR3 sequence is 16 residues long. J was trimmed by 5 bases and V by 5 bases; bases with no gene match: 13. Germline V gene lookup returns CDR1 MNHEY and CDR2 SMNVEV (reference sequence).

The chain recombines TRBV4-1 with TRBJ2-7, with 13 bases matching TRBD2. The length of the CDR3 is 16 residues. CDR1 is MGHRA, CDR2 YSYEKL, per germline. With V trimmed by 3 bases and J by 6 bases, 8 bases remained unmatched. CDR3: CASSHPRTSGRIEQYF. The CDR3 nucleotides read TGCGCCAGCAGCCACCCGAGGACTAGCGGGAGAATCGAGCAGTACTTC.

The rearrangement uses TRBV9 and TRBJ1-5; 7 nucleotides align to TRBD1. CDR3 length: 15 amino acids. The ends lost 3 bases at V and 8 bases at J; junction bases unmatched: 11. Germline V gene lookup returns CDR1 SGDLS and CDR2 YYNGEE. The CDR3 loop is CASSASGQTAEPQHF. CDR3 in DNA: TGTGCCAGCAGCGCGTCGGGACAGACGGCGGAGCCCCAGCATTTT.

The genes are TRBV5-1 and TRBJ2-7; no clear D gene. Germline V gene sequence: CDR1 SGHRS, CDR2 YFSETQ. Trimming removed 0 bases at V and 5 bases at J, with 21 bases between. This CDR3 region has 17 residues. The CDR3 loop reads CASSLVDWSRKLHEQYF. CDR3 DNA sequence: TGCGCCAGCAGCTTGGTAGATTGGTCTAGAAAGCTGCACGAGCAGTACTTC. The full variable domain, rest sourced from reference TRBV5-1 and TRBJ2-7, is KAGVTQTPRYLIKTRGQQVTLSCSPISGHRSVSWYQQTPGQGLQFLFEYFSETQRNKGNFPGRFSGRQFSNSRSEMNVSTLELGDSALYLCASSLVDWSRKLHEQYFGPGTRLTVT.

This chain joins TRBV27 and TRBJ1-5, with D tentatively TRBD1 (6 bases). Germline V CDR1 and CDR2: MNHEY, SMNVEV (reference sequence). The V end lost 5 bases, the J end lost 7 bases, and 18 bases lay between the germline ends. The CDR3 loop spans 15 amino acids. CDR3 nucleotides: TGTGCCAGCAGTCCGCTGTACGGGACAATCCAGCCCCAGCATTTT. Protein sequence: CASSPLYGTIQPQHF.

This clone was detected once. The chain couples TRBV4-1 to TRBJ2-1, with 13 bases fitting TRBD2. Germline V gene sequence: CDR1 MGHRA, CDR2 YSYEKL. The J segment lost 8 bases and the V segment lost 0 bases, leaving 4 bases of the junction unmatched. The CDR3 runs 16 residues. CDR3 protein: CASSQDTSGRGHEQFF. The CDR3, as DNA: TGCGCCAGCAGCCAAGATACTAGCGGGAGGGGACATGAGCAGTTCTTC.

This chain connects TRBV21-1 to TRBJ1-2. TRBV21-1 is shown as a pseudogene. The CDR3 spans 17 residues. CDR3 sequence reads: CASTQEDGELEDGSYTF. The CDR3 DNA reads as TGTGCCAGCACCCAGGAAGACGGAGAGCTCGAGGATGGAAGCTACACCTTC.